This T cell receptor beta chain stems from a study of shared clonotypes between healthy human individuals. CDR1 and CDR2 from the germline V gene are ENHRY and SYGVKD. J gave up 1 base and V 2 bases, and 5 bases lay outside the gene matches. This CDR3 region has 16 residues. Concerning this clone itself: Antigen unknown.

Findings and limits, study-wide: Between a handful of donors, naive CD4 clonotypes were shared at a level of around 4.9%.

TCRdb's table, derived via immunoSEQ multiplex PCR, lists solely in-frame clones and lacks some. The top ten clones hold 0.3% to 0.4% of a sample with 2 million to 2.5 million clones, just over 90% of them seen once. This receptor was taken from a man in his late teens or twenties in good health. Some clones in this sample may be carry-over from other donors' samples. The chain joins TRBV10-3 to TRBJ2-3, with 8 bases identical to TRBD2. The sequencing input was naive CD4+ T cells from PBMCs. Sample subset: CD45RA+ positively selected. CDR3 nucleotides: TGTGCCATCAGTGAGGGGACTAGGGTTGGCACAGATACGCAGTATTTT. It encodes CAISEGTRVGTDTQYF.